This TCR beta chain stems from a study of OX40 agonist ivuxolimab in advanced cancers. Findings of the study overall: Normalized expansion of T-cell clones was also low for some nonresponders.

Comments on this clone: Its antigen is still unknown.

The data were produced by immunoSEQ multiplex PCR, yet TCRdb's version contains in-frame clones alone and is incomplete. This sample has under 75,000 clones, with around nine tenths found just once. The CDR3 runs to 13 residues. V dropped 1 base and J dropped 4 bases, with 8 bases sitting between them. CDR1 KGHSH and CDR2 LQKENI come from the germline V gene. The sample consisted of CD4+ or CD8+ T cells sorted from blood, taken in a trial of the OX40 agonist ivuxolimab. The J gene is TRBJ2-7, the V gene TRBV18; D is undetermined. The clonotype was recovered from an adult with an advanced solid tumor such as melanoma, head and neck, liver or kidney cancer. CDR3 in amino acids: CASSPQEIYEQYF. DNA for the CDR3: TGTGCCAGCTCACCACAGGAGATATACGAGCAGTACTTC.